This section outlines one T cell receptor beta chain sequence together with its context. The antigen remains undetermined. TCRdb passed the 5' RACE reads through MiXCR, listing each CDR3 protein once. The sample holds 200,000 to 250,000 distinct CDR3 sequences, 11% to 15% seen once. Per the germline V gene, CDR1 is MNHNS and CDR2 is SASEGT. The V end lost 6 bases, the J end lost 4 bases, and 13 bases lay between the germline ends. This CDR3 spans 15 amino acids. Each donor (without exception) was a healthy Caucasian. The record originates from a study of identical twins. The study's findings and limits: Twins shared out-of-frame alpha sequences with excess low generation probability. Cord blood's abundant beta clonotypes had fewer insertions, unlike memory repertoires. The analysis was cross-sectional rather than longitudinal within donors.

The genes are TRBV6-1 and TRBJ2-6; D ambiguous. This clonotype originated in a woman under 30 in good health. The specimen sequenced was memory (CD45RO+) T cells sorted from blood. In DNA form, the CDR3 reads TGTGCCAGCAGGCCGGAGACGCCCGGGGCCAACGTCCTGACTTTC. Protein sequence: CASRPETPGANVLTF.